This T cell receptor (beta chain) was retrieved from a study of blood T cell repertoires in COVID-19. Overall study: Spain, Italy and the United States supplied samples that represented acute and convalescent COVID-19.

TCRdb's copy holds only in-frame clones and misses some; the assay was immunoSEQ multiplex PCR. The repertoire holds about 400,000 clones, with around 92% as singletons. Which cohort a participant joined came from the clinical history participants gave. Among Cohort 3 donors, those recovered had two negative PCRs, clearance, or symptom resolution. After removal of 4 bases from V and 4 bases from J, the junction contained 12 bases not matched to a gene. Germline V gene lookup returns CDR1 SGHRS and CDR2 YFSETQ. The CDR3 extends over 16 amino acids. This clone was recorded only once. V usage is TRBV5-1 and J usage is TRBJ2-7; 9 bases map to TRBD1. Sequencing input: PBMCs or T cells enriched from blood (not recorded which). The receptor was isolated from a woman in her 30s who had recovered from COVID-19. CDR3 sequence reads: CASSGREGTGSYEQYF. CDR3 bases: TGCGCCAGCAGCGGGAGGGAGGGGACAGGGTCATACGAGCAGTACTTC.